This T cell receptor (beta chain) was observed in a study of blood T cell repertoires in COVID-19. The CDR3 runs 17 residues. V lost 8 bases to trimming and J lost 0 bases; unmatched junction nucleotides: 11. Per the germline V gene, CDR1 is SGHVS and CDR2 is FQNEAQ. Per the authors' pipeline: From reference gene primer amplification, estimates of nucleated cell counts were derived. Some clones are missing from TCRdb's copy, which holds only in-frame ones; the method was immunoSEQ multiplex PCR. Clonal size and the V and J genes are those of that table, whereas D and trimming came from the DNA. This sample has over 35,000 clones, with just under 85% found just once.

This receptor was taken from a human donor with acute or convalescent COVID-19. The donor label of this sample is uncertain. Sequencing input: peripheral blood. The chain links TRBV7-8 to TRBJ1-4; the match to TRBD1 covers 8 bases. CDR3 protein: CASRTGTLLATNEKLFF. The CDR3 DNA follows: TGTGCCAGCCGGACAGGGACCCTTCTTGCAACTAATGAAAAACTGTTTTTT.